This TCR beta chain was recorded in a study of early T cells in non-severe SARS-CoV-2 infection. Overall study: Sequencing was performed on bulk RNA from unsorted whole blood, leaving chains unpaired.

This clonotype was picked up many times. Its antigen is undetermined. Study results and limitations: Lookups in VDJdb leaned toward anti-spike CD8 responses and missed private and CD4 specificities.

The germline gives CDR1 MNHEY, CDR2 SVGEGT. V lost 7 bases and J lost 5; bases outside the gene matches: 6. The CDR3 spans 14 residues. Molecules of cDNA were individually given unique molecular identifiers that were attached to them. TCRdb reprocessed the 5' RACE reads via MiXCR and lists one record per CDR3 protein. This repertoire shows tens of thousands of distinct CDR3 sequences, about 6.3% found once; its top ten account for about 3%. The specimen was whole blood, collected at baseline. The chain is built from TRBV6-2 or TRBV6-3 and TRBJ2-2; 8 bases map to TRBD2. The receptor was derived from an adult who was a healthcare worker with PCR-confirmed SARS-CoV-2 infection or an uninfected control (not recorded which). The CDR3 nucleotides are TGTGCCAGCACCTTAGCGGGGTGGACCGGGGAGCTGTTTTTT. Its protein is CASTLAGWTGELFF.